This T cell receptor (beta chain) was recovered during a study of shared clonotypes between healthy human individuals. A remark on this clone: Its antigen is still unknown.

Healthy HIV-negative adults with no recent acute infections or vaccinations were recruited as donors. CD4+ cells yielded CD45RA+ naive and CD45RA-negative memory subsets. Points from the study as a whole: What naive subsets generally showed was a larger estimated richness than memory subsets showed. Donors were few, which limited the genetic and exposure-history diversity represented.

The V gene's germline CDR1 is SEHNR and CDR2 FQNEAQ (reference sequence). The CDR3 is 13 amino acids. V was pared by 5 bases and J by 8 bases, with 3 bases of the junction left unmatched. Generated by immunoSEQ multiplex PCR, the TCRdb table keeps only in-frame clones and is missing some. The top ten hold 0.1% to 0.15% of the sample, which has just over 2,000,000 clones, about 95% seen once. The chain has TRBV7-9 and TRBJ1-6, with 7 positions matching TRBD1. The TCR was taken from a man between 18 and 35 years old in good health. Material for sequencing was naive CD4+ T cells sorted from blood. Subset reported: CD45RA+ positively selected. DNA of the CDR3: TGTGCCAGCAGCGTAACAGGGGATTCACCCCTCCACTTT. This sequence encodes CASSVTGDSPLHF.